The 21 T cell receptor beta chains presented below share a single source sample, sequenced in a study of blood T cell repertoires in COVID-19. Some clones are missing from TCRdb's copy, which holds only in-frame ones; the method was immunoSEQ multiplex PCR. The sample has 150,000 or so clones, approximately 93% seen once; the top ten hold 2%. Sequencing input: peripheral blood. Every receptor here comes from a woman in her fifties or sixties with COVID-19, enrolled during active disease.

This chain's CDR3 is CASSIEGLTPGETQYF. In DNA form, the CDR3 reads TGTGCCAGTAGTATTGAGGGACTAACCCCGGGGGAGACCCAGTACTTC. The J gene is TRBJ2-5, the V gene TRBV19; 7 nucleotides match TRBD2. J was trimmed by 5 bases and V by 3 bases; bases with no gene match: 12. CDR1 is LNHDA and CDR2 is SQIVND in the germline V gene (reference sequence). The CDR3 runs 16 residues.

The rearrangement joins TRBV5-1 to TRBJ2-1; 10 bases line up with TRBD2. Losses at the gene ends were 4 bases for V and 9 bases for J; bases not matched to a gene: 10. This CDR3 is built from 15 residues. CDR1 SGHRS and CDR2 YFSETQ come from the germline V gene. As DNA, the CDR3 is TGCGCCAGCAGCGAACTAGCGGGGAGTGAGGGTGAGCAGTTCTTC. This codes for CASSELAGSEGEQFF.

In DNA form, the CDR3 reads TGTGCCACCAGCCCCCGAGGGGACAGGGGATACAATGAGCAGTTCTTC. Its protein product is CATSPRGDRGYNEQFF. The V and J genes are TRBV24-1 and TRBJ2-1; 10 bases line up with TRBD1. Germline V gene data show CDR1 as KGHDR and CDR2 as SFDVKD. J gave up 4 bases and V 7 bases, and 9 bases lay outside the gene matches. There are 16 residues in the CDR3.

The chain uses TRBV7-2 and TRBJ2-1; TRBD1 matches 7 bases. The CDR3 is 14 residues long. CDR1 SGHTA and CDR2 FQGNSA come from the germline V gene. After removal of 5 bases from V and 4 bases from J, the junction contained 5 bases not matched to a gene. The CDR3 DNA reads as TGTGCCAGCAGCCTAGGGGGACAGTACAATGAGCAGTTCTTC. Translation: CASSLGGQYNEQFF.

The CDR3 reads CASSPNDRVRVNYGYTF. The CDR3 DNA reads TGTGCCAGCAGTCCAAACGACAGGGTCCGGGTTAACTATGGCTACACCTTC. The chain couples TRBV27 to TRBJ1-2; the match to TRBD1 covers 7 bases. The CDR3 totals 17 residues. In germline, CDR1 is MNHEY, CDR2 SMNVEV (reference sequence). Losses at the gene ends were 5 bases for V and 1 base for J; bases not matched to a gene: 13.

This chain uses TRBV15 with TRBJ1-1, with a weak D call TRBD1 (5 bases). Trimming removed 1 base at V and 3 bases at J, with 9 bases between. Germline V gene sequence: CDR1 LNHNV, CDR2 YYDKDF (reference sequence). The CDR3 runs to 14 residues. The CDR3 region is CATSRGEGHTEAFF. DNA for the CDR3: TGTGCCACCAGCAGAGGGGAGGGGCACACTGAAGCTTTCTTT.

This CDR3 reads CASSQRGDLTTDTQYF. CDR3 coding DNA: TGTGCCAGCAGCCAAAGAGGGGACTTAACCACAGATACGCAGTATTTT. The chain is built from TRBV7-2 and TRBJ2-3; TRBD2 is a possible D gene (6 bases). Germline assignment: CDR1 SGHTA and CDR2 FQGNSA. The CDR3 consists of 16 residues. V shed 5 bases and J shed 2 bases, with 17 bases lying between them.

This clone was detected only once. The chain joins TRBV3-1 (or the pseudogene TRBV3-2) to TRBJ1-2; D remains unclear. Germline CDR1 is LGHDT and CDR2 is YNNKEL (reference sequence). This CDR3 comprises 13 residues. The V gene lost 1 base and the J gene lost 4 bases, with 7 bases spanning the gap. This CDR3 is CASSQGAVYGYTF. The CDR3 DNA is TGTGCCAGCAGCCAAGGGGCAGTCTATGGCTACACCTTC.

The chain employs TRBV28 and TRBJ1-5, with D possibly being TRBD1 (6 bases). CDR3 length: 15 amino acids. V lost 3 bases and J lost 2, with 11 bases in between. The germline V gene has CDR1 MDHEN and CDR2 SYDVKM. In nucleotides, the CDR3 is TGTGCCAGCAGTTTTCAGGGGTTTGGCAATCAGCCCCAGCATTTT. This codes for CASSFQGFGNQPQHF.

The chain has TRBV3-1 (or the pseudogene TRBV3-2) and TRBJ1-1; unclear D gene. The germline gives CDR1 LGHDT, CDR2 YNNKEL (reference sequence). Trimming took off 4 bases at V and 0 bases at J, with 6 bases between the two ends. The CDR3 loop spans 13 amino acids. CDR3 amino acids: CASSPQMNTEAFF. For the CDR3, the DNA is TGTGCCAGCAGCCCCCAAATGAACACTGAAGCTTTCTTT.

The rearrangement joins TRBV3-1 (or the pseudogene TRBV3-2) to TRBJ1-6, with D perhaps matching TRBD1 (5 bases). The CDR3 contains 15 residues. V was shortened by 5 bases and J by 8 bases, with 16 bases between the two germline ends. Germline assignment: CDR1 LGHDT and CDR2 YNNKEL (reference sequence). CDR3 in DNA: TGTGCCAGCAGCACATCCGGGACTGGTGATTCACCCCTCCACTTT. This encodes CASSTSGTGDSPLHF.

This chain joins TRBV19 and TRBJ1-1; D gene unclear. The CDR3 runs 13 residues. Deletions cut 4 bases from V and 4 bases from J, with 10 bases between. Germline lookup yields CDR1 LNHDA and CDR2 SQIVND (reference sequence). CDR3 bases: TGTGCCAGTAGTACCCATCTGGCCACTGAAGCTTTCTTT. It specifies CASSTHLATEAFF. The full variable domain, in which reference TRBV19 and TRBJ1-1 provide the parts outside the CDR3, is DGGITQSPKYLFRKEGQNVTLSCEQNLNHDAMYWYRQDPGQGLRLIYYSQIVNDFQKGDIAEGYSVSREKKESFPLTVTSAQKNPTAFYLCASSTHLATEAFFGQGTRLTVV.

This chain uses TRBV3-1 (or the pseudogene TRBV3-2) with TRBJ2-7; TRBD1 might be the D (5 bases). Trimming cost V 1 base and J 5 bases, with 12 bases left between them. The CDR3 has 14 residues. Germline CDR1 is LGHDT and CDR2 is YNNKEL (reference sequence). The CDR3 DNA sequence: TGTGCCAGCAGCCAAGGACAGATGATCAACGAGCAGTACTTC. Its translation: CASSQGQMINEQYF.

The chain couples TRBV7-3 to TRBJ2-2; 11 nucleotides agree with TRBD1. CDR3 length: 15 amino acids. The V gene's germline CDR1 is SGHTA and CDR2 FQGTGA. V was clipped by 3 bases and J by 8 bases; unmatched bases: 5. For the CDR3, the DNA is TGTGCCAGCAGCTTCCGGACAGGGGGCCAAGGGGAGCTGTTTTTT. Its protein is CASSFRTGGQGELFF.

In DNA form, the CDR3 reads TGTGCCAGCAGCCAATCTTCGGTCTCCCTTAATGAAAAACTGTTTTTT. Protein: CASSQSSVSLNEKLFF. This chain uses TRBV7-8 with TRBJ1-4; D is unresolved. Germline V gives CDR1 SGHVS, CDR2 FQNEAQ. V lost 5 bases and J lost 4, with 17 bases in between. This CDR3 has 16 amino acids.

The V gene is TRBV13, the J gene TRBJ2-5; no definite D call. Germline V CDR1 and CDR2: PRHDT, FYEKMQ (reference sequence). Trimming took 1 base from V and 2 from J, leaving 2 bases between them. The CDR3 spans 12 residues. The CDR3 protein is CASSLAQETQYF. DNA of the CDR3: TGTGCCAGCAGCTTAGCTCAAGAGACCCAGTACTTC.

The CDR3 reads CASGRLADQETQYF. The CDR3 DNA reads TGTGCCAGCGGTAGGCTAGCGGACCAAGAGACCCAGTACTTC. The rearrangement joins TRBV2 to TRBJ2-5, with TRBD2 identical over 7 bases. V was pared by 8 bases and J by 0 bases, with 6 bases of the junction left unmatched. The CDR3 loop spans 14 amino acids. Per germline, CDR1 SNHLY and CDR2 FYNNEI.

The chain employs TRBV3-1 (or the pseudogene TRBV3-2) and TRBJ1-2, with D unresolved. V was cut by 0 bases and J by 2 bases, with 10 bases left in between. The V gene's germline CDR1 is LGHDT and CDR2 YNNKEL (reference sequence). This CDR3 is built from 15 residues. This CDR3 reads CASSQDVGVNYGYTF. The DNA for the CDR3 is TGTGCCAGCAGCCAAGATGTGGGCGTCAACTATGGCTACACCTTC.

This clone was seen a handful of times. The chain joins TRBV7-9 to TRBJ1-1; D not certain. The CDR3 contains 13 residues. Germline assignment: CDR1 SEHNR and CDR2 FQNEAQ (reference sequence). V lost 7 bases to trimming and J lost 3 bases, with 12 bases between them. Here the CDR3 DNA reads TGTGCCAGCAAACGAGAAACGGACACTGAAGCTTTCTTT. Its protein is CASKRETDTEAFF.

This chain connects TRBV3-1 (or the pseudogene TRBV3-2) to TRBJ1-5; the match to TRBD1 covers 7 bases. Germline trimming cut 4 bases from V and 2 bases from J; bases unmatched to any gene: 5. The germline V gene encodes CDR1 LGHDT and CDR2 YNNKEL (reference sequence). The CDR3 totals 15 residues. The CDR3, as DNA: TGTGCCAGCAGCCCGAGAACAGGGGGCAATCAGCCCCAGCATTTT. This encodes CASSPRTGGNQPQHF.

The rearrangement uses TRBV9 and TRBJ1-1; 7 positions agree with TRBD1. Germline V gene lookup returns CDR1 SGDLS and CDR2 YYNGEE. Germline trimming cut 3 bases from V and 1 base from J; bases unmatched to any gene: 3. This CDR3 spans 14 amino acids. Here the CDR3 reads CASSARTGNTEAFF. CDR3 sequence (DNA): TGTGCCAGCAGCGCCCGGACAGGGAACACTGAAGCTTTCTTT.